The following is a TCR beta chain sequence with its context. Its target is not known. Germline V gene sequence: CDR1 SGHRS, CDR2 YFSETQ. The CDR3 is made up of 16 amino acids. The J segment lost 0 bases and the V segment lost 4 bases, leaving 5 bases of the junction unmatched. This sample is part of a study of cytomegalovirus exposure and HLA in healthy donors. Whole-study results and caveats: Among the most significant clusters, several appeared linked to common viral pathogens in a later analysis. A further, later analysis showed that HLA-associated TCR beta chains (compared with equally common others) were more clonally expanded.

The PCR had 60 Vbeta and 13 Jbeta primers. Repertoires were generated with immunoSEQ multiplex PCR, while TCRdb's copy carries only in-frame clones and drops some. The table records tens of thousands of clones, under 80% of them present only once. This sequence originates from a man between 60 and 75 years old in good health and CMV-seropositive. The chain uses TRBV5-1 and TRBJ2-3; 10 nucleotides align to TRBD2. Material: PBMCs. The CDR3 sequence is CASSGGTSVSTDTQYF. The CDR3 bases are TGCGCCAGCAGCGGCGGGACTAGCGTGAGCACAGATACGCAGTATTTT. Based on the CDR3 plus reference TRBV5-1 and TRBJ2-3, the full variable domain is KAGVTQTPRYLIKTRGQQVTLSCSPISGHRSVSWYQQTPGQGLQFLFEYFSETQRNKGNFPGRFSGRQFSNSRSEMNVSTLELGDSALYLCASSGGTSVSTDTQYFGPGTRLTVL.